This TCR beta chain originates from a study of blood T cell repertoires in COVID-19. Study context: Acute and convalescent COVID-19 specimens originated in the United States, Italy and Spain. Sample material is recorded as cDNA or gDNA derived from T cells, B-cell-depleted T cells, or PBMCs.

In the source study's methods: Reference gene primer amplification yielded estimated nucleated cell counts. Sequenced by immunoSEQ multiplex PCR; TCRdb stores in-frame clones only, minus some. The DNA gave D and trimming, while V, J and clone size come from that table. The sample includes 29,000 or so clones, approximately 80% seen only once; the top ten take around 43%. From germline, CDR1 is SEHNR and CDR2 FQNEAQ (reference sequence). The CDR3 is 16 residues long. V lost 5 bases, J lost 4 bases, and 8 bases stayed unmatched. The receptor's source is a woman aged 70-85 years with acute or convalescent COVID-19. The sample consisted of peripheral blood. The chain combines TRBV7-9 with TRBJ2-5, with 12 nucleotides matching TRBD2. This chain's CDR3 is CASSLGASGGAETQYF. CDR3 coding DNA: TGTGCCAGCAGCCTTGGGGCTAGCGGGGGGGCAGAGACCCAGTACTTC. Based on the CDR3 plus reference TRBV7-9 and TRBJ2-5, the full variable domain is DTGVSQNPRHKITKRGQNVTFRCDPISEHNRLYWYRQTLGQGPEFLTYFQNEAQLEKSRLLSDRFSAERPKGSFSTLEIQRTEQGDSAMYLCASSLGASGGAETQYFGPGTRLLVL.